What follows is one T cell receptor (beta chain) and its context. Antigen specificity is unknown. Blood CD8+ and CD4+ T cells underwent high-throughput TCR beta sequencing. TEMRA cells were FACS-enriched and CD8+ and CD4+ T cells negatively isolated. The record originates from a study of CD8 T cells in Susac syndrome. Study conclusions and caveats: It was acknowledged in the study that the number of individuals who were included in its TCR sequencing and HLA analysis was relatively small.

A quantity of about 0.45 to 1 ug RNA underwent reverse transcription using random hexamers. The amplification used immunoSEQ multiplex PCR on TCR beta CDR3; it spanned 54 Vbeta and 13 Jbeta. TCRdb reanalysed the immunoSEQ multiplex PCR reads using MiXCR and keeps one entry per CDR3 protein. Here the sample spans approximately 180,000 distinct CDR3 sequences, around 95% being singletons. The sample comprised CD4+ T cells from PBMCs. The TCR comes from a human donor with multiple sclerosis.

The DNA for the CDR3 is TGTGCCAGCAGCGTAGTACCGGGACAGGGTTGGGGCACTGAAGCTTTCTTT. Its translation is CASSVVPGQGWGTEAFF. This chain connects TRBV9 to TRBJ1-1; 9 bases are a match to TRBD1. The CDR3 contains 17 residues. V dropped 0 bases and J dropped 4; count of bases not matched to a gene: 10. Germline V lookup: CDR1 SGDLS, CDR2 YYNGEE.